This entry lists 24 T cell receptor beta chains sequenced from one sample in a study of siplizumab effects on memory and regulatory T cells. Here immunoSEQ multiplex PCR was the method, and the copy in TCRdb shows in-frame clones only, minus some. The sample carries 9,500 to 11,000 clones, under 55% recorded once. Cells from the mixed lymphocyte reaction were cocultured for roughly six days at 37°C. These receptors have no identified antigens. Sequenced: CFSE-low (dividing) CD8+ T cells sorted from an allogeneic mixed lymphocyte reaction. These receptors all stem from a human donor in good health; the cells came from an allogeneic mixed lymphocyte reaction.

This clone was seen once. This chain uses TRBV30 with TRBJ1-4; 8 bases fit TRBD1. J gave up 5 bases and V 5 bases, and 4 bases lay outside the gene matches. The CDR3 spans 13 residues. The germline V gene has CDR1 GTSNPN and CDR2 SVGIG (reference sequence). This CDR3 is CAWEGQDNEKLFF. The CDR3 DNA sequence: TGTGCCTGGGAGGGACAGGACAATGAAAAACTGTTTTTT.

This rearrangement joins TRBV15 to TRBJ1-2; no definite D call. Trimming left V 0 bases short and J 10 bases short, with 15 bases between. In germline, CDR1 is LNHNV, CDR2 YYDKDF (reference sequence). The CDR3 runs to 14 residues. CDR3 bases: TGTGCCACCAGCAGAGATCTTTCGGTCCCTCCCTACACCTTC. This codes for CATSRDLSVPPYTF.

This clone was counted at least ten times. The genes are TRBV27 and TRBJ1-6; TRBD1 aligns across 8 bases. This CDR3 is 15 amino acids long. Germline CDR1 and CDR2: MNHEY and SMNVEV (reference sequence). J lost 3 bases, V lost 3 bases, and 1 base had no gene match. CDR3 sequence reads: CASSLGQDYNSPLHF. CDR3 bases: TGTGCCAGCAGTTTGGGACAGGACTATAATTCACCCCTCCACTTT.

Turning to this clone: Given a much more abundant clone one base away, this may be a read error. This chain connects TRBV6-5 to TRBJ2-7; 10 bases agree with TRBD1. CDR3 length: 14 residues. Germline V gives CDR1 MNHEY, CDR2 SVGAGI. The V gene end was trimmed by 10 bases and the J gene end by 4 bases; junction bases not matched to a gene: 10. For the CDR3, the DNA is TGTGCCAACAAAACCGGGACAGGGGATTACGAGCAGTACTTC. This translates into CANKTGTGDYEQYF.

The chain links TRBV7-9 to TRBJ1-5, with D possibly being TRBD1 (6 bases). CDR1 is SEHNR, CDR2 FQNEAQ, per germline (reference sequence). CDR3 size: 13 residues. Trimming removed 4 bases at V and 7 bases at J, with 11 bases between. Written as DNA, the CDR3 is TGTGCCAGCAGCTGGGGAGGGGGGCAGCCCCAGCATTTT. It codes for CASSWGGGQPQHF.

CDR3 amino acids: CASSVTSGGAGKSYNEQFF. Written as DNA, the CDR3 is TGTGCCAGTAGTGTCACTAGCGGGGGGGCCGGGAAGTCCTACAATGAGCAGTTCTTC. V and J are TRBV19 and TRBJ2-1; TRBD2 aligns across 13 bases. Per the germline V gene, CDR1 is LNHDA and CDR2 is SQIVND (reference sequence). V shed 5 bases, J shed 1 base, and the junction held 11 bases outside the gene matches. This CDR3 region has 19 residues.

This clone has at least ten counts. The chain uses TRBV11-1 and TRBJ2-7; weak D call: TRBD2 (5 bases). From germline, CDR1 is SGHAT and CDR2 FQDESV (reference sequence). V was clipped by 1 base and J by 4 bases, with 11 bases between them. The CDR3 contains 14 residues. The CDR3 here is CASSLDRGLYEQYF. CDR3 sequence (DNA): TGTGCCAGCAGCTTAGATCGAGGGTTATACGAGCAGTACTTC.

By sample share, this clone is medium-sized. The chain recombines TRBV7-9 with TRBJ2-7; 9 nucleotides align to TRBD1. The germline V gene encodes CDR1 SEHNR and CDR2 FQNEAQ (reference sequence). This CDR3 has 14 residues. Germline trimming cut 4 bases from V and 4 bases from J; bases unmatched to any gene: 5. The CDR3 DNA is TGTGCCAGCAGCTCCGACAGGGGGTGGTACGAGCAGTACTTC. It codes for CASSSDRGWYEQYF.

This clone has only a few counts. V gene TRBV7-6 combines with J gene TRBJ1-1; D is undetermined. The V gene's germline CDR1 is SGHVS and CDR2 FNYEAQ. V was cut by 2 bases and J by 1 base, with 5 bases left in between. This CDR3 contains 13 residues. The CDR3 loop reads CASSLHTNTEAFF. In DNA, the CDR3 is TGTGCCAGCAGCTTACATACGAACACTGAAGCTTTCTTT. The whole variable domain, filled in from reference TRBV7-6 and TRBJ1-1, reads GAGVSQSPRYKVTKRGQDVALRCDPISGHVSLYWYRQALGQGPEFLTYFNYEAQQDKSGLPNDRFSAERPEGSISTLTIQRTEQRDSAMYRCASSLHTNTEAFFGQGTRLTVV.

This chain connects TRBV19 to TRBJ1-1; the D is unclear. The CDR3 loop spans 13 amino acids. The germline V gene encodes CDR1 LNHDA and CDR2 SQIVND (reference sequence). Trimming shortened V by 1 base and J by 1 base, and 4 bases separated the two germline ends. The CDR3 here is CASSIVKNTEAFF. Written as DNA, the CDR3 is TGTGCCAGTAGTATAGTAAAGAACACTGAAGCTTTCTTT.

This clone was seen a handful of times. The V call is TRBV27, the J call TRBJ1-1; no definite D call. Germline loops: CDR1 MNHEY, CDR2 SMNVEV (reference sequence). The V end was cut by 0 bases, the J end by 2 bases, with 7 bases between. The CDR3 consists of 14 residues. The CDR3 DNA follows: TGTGCCAGCAGTTTATCGGGATCCAACACTGAAGCTTTCTTT. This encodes CASSLSGSNTEAFF.

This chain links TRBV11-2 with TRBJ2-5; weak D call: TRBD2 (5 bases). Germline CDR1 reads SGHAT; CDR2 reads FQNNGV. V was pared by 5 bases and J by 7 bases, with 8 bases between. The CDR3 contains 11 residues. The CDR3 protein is CASSQGGTQYF. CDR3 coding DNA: TGTGCCAGCAGCCAAGGAGGGACCCAGTACTTC.

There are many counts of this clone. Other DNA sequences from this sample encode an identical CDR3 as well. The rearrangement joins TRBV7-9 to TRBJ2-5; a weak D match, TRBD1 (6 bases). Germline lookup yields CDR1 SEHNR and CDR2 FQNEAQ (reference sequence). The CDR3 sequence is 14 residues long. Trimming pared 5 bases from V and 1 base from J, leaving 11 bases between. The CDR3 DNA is TGTGCCAGCAGCCCTTACAGGGCCCAAGAGACCCAGTACTTC. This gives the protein CASSPYRAQETQYF.

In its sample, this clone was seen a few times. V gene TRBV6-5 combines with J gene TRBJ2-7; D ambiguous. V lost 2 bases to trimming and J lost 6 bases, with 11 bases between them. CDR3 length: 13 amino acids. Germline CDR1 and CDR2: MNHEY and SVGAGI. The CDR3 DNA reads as TGTGCCAGCAGTTACGGAGAGCCGGGCGAGCAGTACTTC. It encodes CASSYGEPGEQYF.

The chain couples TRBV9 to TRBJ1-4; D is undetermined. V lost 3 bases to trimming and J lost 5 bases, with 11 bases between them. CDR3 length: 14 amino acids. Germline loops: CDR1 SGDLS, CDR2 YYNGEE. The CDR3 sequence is CASSAETENEKLFF. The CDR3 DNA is TGTGCCAGCAGCGCGGAGACTGAAAATGAAAAACTGTTTTTT.

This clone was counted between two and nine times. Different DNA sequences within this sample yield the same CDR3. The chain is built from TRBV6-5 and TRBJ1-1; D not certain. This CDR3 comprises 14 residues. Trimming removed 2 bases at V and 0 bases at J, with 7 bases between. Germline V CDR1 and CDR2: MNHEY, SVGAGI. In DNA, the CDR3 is TGTGCCAGCAGTTACCTGGGAATGAACACTGAAGCTTTCTTT. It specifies CASSYLGMNTEAFF.

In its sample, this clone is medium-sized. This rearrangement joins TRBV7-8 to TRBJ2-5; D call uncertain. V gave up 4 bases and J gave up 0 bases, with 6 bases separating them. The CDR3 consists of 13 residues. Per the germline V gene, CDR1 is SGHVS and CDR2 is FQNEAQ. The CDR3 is CASSSTDQETQYF. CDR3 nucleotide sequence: TGTGCCAGCAGCTCGACGGACCAAGAGACCCAGTACTTC.

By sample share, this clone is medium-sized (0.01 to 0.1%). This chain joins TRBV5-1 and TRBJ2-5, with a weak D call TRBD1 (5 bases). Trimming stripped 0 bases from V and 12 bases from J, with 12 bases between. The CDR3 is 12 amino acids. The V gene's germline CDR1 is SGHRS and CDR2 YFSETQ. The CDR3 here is CASSLEGVGKYF. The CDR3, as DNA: TGCGCCAGCAGCTTGGAAGGGGTCGGCAAGTACTTC.

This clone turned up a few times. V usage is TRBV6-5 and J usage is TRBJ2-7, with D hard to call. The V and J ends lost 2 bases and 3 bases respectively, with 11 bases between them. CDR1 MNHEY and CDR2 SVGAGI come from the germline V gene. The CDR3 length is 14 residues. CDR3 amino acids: CASSYAPWGYEQYF. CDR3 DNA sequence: TGTGCCAGCAGTTACGCCCCTTGGGGCTACGAGCAGTACTTC.

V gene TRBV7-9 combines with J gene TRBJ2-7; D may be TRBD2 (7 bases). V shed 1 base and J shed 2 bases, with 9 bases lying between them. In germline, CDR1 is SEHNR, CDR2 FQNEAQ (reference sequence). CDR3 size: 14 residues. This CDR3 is CASSLVGGPYEQYF. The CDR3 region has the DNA TGTGCCAGCAGCTTAGTCGGGGGGCCCTACGAGCAGTACTTC.

CDR3 protein: CASSLHGYSNQPQHF. CDR3 DNA: TGTGCCAGCAGCTTACATGGCTATAGCAATCAGCCCCAGCATTTT. The chain employs TRBV7-8 and TRBJ1-5; D is ambiguous. V was cut by 2 bases and J by 0 bases, with 8 bases left in between. CDR1 SGHVS and CDR2 FQNEAQ come from the germline V gene. The CDR3 runs to 15 residues.

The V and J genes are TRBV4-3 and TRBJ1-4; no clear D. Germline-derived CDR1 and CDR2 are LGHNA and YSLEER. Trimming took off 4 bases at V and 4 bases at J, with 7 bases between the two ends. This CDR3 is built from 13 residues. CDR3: CASSPMGNEKLFF. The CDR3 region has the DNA TGCGCCAGCAGCCCTATGGGTAATGAAAAACTGTTTTTT.

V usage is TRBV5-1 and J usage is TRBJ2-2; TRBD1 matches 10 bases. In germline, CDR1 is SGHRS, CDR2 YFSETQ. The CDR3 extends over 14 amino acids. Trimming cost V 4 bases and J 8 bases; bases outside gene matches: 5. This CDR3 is CASSTGTGVGELFF. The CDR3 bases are TGCGCCAGCAGCACCGGGACAGGGGTGGGGGAGCTGTTTTTT.

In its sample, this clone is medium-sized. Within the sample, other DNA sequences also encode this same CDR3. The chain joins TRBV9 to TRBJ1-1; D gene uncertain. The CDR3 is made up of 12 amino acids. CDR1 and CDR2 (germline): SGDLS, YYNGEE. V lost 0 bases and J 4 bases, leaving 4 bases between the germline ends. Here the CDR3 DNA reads TGTGCCAGCAGCGTAGAAGGCACTGAAGCTTTCTTT. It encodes CASSVEGTEAFF.